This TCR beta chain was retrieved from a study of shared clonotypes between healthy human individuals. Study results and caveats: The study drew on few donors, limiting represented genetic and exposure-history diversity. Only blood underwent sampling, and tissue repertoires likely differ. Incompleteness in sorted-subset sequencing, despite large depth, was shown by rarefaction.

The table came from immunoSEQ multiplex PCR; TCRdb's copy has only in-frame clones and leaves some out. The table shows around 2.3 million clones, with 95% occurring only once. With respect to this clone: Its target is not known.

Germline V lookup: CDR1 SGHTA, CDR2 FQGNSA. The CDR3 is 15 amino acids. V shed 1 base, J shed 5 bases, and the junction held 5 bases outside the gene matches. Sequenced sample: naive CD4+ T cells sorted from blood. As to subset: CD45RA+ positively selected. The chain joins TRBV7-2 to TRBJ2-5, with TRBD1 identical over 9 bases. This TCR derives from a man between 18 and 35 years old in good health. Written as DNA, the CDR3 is TGTGCCAGCAGCTTAGGGGACAGGGTATTTGAGACCCAGTACTTC. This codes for CASSLGDRVFETQYF.